This T cell receptor (beta chain) was identified in a study of blood T cell repertoires in COVID-19. Background on the study: From T cells, B-cell-depleted T cells, or PBMCs came the material, which was cDNA or gDNA.

Looked up from germline, CDR1 is MNHEY and CDR2 is SMNVEV (reference sequence). This CDR3 is built from 15 residues. After removal of 5 bases from V and 4 bases from J, the junction contained 9 bases not matched to a gene. Study processing details: How many nucleated cells were present was estimated from reference gene primer amplification. Measured with immunoSEQ multiplex PCR; TCRdb has only the in-frame clones, and not every one. V, J and clone size are taken as reported in that table, and D and trimming were inferred from the DNA itself. The sample has about 200,000 clones, roughly 82% seen once; the top ten hold approximately 13%.

Sample: peripheral blood. This sequence originates from a human donor in a cohort sampled during active COVID-19. The chain joins TRBV27 to TRBJ1-2; 8 nucleotides line up with TRBD1. The CDR3 is CASSLMTGVGYGYTF. As DNA, the CDR3 is TGTGCCAGCAGTCTGATGACAGGGGTGGGCTATGGCTACACCTTC.